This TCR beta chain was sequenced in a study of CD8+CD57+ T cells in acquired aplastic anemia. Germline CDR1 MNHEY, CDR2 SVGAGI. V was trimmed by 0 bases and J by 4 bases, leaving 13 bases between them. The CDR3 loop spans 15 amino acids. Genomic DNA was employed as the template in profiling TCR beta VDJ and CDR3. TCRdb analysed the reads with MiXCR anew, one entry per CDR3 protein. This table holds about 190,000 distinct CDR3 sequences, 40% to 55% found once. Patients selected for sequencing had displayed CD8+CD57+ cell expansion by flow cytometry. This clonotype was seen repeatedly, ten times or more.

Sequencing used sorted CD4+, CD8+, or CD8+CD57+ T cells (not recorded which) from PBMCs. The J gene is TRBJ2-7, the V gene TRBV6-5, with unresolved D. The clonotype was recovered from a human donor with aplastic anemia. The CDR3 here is CASSYSNSLSYEQYF. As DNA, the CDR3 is TGTGCCAGCAGTTACTCGAACAGTTTATCGTACGAGCAGTACTTC.